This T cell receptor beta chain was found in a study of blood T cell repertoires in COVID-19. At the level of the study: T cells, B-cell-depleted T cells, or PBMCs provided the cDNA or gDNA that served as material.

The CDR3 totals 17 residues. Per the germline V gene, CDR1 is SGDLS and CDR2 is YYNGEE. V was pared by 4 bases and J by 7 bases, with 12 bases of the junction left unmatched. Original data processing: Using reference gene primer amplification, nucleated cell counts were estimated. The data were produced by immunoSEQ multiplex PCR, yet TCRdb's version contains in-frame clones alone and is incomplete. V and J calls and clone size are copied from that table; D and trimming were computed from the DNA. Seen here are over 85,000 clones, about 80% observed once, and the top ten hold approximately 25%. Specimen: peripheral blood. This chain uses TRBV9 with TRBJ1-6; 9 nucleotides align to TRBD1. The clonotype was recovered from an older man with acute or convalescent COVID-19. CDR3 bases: TGTGCCAGCAGCTCGGGGGGAGGGACAGGGCTGAATTCACCCCTCCACTTT. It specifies CASSSGGGTGLNSPLHF.